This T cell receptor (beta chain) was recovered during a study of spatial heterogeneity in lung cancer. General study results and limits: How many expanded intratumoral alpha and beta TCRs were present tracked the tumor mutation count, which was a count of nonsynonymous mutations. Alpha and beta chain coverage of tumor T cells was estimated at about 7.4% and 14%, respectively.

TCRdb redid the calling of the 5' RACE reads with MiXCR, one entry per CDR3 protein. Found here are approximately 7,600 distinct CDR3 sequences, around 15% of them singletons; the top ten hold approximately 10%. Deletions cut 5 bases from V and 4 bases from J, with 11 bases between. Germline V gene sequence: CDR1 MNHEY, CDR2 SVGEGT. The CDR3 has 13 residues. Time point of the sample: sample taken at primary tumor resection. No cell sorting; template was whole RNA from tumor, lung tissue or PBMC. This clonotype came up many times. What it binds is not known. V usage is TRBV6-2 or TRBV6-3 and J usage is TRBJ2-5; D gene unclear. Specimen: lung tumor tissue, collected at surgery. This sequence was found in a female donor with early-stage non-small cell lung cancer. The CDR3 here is CASSIDNRETQYF. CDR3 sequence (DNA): TGTGCCAGCAGTATCGATAATAGAGAGACCCAGTACTTC.